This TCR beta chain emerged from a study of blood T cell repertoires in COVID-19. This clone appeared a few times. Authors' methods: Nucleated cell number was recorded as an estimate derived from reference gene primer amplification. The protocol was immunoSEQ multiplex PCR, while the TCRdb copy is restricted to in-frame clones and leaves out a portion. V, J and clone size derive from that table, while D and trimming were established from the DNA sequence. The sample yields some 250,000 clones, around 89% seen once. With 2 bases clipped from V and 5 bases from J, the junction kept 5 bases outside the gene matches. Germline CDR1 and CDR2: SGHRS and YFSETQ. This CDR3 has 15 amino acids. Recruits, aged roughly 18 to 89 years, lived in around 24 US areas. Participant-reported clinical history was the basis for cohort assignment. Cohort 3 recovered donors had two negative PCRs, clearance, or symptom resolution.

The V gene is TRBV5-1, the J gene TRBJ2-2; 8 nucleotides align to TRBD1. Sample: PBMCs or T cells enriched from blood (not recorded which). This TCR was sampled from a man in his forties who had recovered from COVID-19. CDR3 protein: CASSFLQGATGELFF. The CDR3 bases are TGCGCCAGCAGCTTCCTCCAGGGGGCGACCGGGGAGCTGTTTTTT.